This T cell receptor beta chain is drawn from a study of cytomegalovirus exposure and HLA in healthy donors. Findings and limits, study-wide: Data from an earlier analysis indicated that most TCR beta V segments were productive either about 87% or about 30% of the time. It was confirmed in vitro that a few of the CMV-associated chains were specific for CMV antigens.

The PCR was carried out with 60 Vbeta primers and 13 Jbeta primers. Measured with immunoSEQ multiplex PCR; TCRdb has only the in-frame clones, and not every one. Here the sample spans some 140,000 clones, about 85% being singletons. Note on this clone: The antigen is unknown.

Looked up from germline, CDR1 is LNHNV and CDR2 is YYDKDF (reference sequence). This CDR3 has 15 amino acids. Trimming stripped 3 bases from V and 6 bases from J, with 14 bases between. Material: PBMCs. The chain couples TRBV15 to TRBJ1-4; perhaps TRBD1 as D (6 bases). The sequence was collected from a female donor in good health and CMV-seronegative. CDR3 region: CATSSTGSGYEKLFF. CDR3 nucleotides: TGTGCCACCAGCAGCACAGGGTCGGGATATGAAAAACTGTTTTTT.